This passage covers 15 T cell receptor beta chains from one sample sequenced in a study of T cell clonality in common variable immunodeficiency (dated by TCRdb to about 2015). Library prep was done by the immunoSEQ multiplex PCR assay. Here the immuneACCESS table is served through TCRdb, limited to in-frame sequences with V and J called. Missing clones are a known gap in these copies; in checked studies unresolved V genes cover under half, and the rest lacks a known reason. The table notes roughly 32,000 clones here, none of them singletons. The ten biggest clones cover 4.5% of the sample. Sequencing was performed on peripheral blood mononuclear cells. All receptors derive from a person aged 18-69 years in good health.

Note on this clone: The sequence runs out 3 residues before the end of the CDR3; the remainder is reconstructed from the germline J gene. The genes are TRBV20-1 and TRBJ1-5, with D perhaps matching TRBD1 (5 bases). The CDR3 consists of 16 residues. Per germline, CDR1 DFQATT and CDR2 SNEGSKA (reference sequence). With 2 bases removed from V and 0 bases from J, the gap between germline ends came to 14 bases. CDR3 loop: CSARHDSKHSNQPQHF. The CDR3 DNA, read in part, is TGCAGTGCTAGACACGACAGCAAACATAGCAATCAGCCC.

At least ten counts were recorded for this clone. The read halts 3 residues ahead of the CDR3 end, with the missing end drawn from the germline J gene. The gene calls are TRBV29-1 and TRBJ2-1, with TRBD1 matching over 7 bases. The CDR3 sequence is 14 residues long. V shed 1 base and J 4 bases; nucleotides not matched to a gene: 4. Germline V lookup: CDR1 SQVTM, CDR2 ANQGSEA. CDR3 region: CSVEARTGYNEQFF. The CDR3 bases that were read are TGCAGCGTTGAAGCCCGGACAGGTTACAATGAG.

This clone showed up many times. The read finishes 3 residues shy of the CDR3 end, and the germline J gene is used to complete it. J is TRBJ2-7 and V is TRBV5-1; no firm D call. This CDR3 comprises 13 residues. Trimming removed 0 bases from V and 3 bases from J, with 7 bases in between. Germline V gives CDR1 SGHRS, CDR2 YFSETQ. CDR3 DNA (partial): TGCGCCAGCAGCTTGGAGGTCTTCTACGAG. It is translated as CASSLEVFYE. The CDR3 reads in full as CASSLEVFYEQYF.

This clone was counted ten times or more. The read terminates 3 residues ahead of where the CDR3 ends, so the germline J gene completes it. The V gene is TRBV20-1, the J gene TRBJ2-7; D remains ambiguous. This CDR3 spans 14 amino acids. CDR1 DFQATT and CDR2 SNEGSKA come from the germline V gene (reference sequence). The germline V and J ends were trimmed by 3 bases and 2 bases, with 14 bases remaining between them. The CDR3 reads CSASSRLNPYEQYF. CDR3 DNA, as far as it was read: TGCAGTGCTAGTTCCAGGTTAAACCCCTACGAG.

This clone showed up many times. With the read ending 3 residues before the CDR3 end, the germline J gene is used to fill in that end. The chain links TRBV7-8 to TRBJ2-5, with 9 bases aligning to TRBD2. After removal of 1 base from V and 4 bases from J, the junction contained 13 bases not matched to a gene. The CDR3 loop spans 18 amino acids. Looked up from germline, CDR1 is SGHVS and CDR2 is FQNEAQ. The CDR3 protein is CASSLGLSSGILGETQYF. The CDR3 bases that were read are TGTGCCAGCAGCTTAGGGCTCTCTAGCGGGATTTTAGGAGAGACC.

In its sample, this clone was seen many times. The read finishes 3 residues shy of the CDR3 end, and the germline J gene is used to complete it. The sample has other DNA sequences that encode this CDR3 too. J is TRBJ2-5 and V is TRBV29-1, with TRBD2 as a possible D gene (5 bases). V lost 3 bases, J lost 4 bases, and 9 bases lay in between. Germline V lookup: CDR1 SQVTM, CDR2 ANQGSEA. The CDR3 extends over 12 amino acids. The part of the CDR3 DNA that was read is TGCAGCGTTGATCGGGGTCGAGAGACC. It codes for CSVDRGRET. The full CDR3 protein reads CSVDRGRETQYF. The full variable domain, in which reference TRBV29-1 and TRBJ2-5 provide the parts outside the CDR3, is SAVISQKPSRDICQRGTSLTIQCQVDSQVTMMFWYRQQPGQSLTLIATANQGSEATYESGFVIDKFPISRPNLTFSTLTVSNMSPEDSSIYLCSVDRGRETQYFGPGTRLLVL.

Regarding this clone: Read sequence stops 3 residues before the CDR3 end, and the germline J gene provides the missing end. The chain joins TRBV20-1 to TRBJ2-7; 9 bases map to TRBD2. V trimming: 6 bases; J trimming: 0 bases; junction bases outside the gene matches: 6. This CDR3 has 14 residues. Germline V lookup: CDR1 DFQATT, CDR2 SNEGSKA (reference sequence). This CDR3 is CSAPRGGGSYEQYF. The part of the CDR3 DNA that was read is TGCAGTGCGCCGCGGGGGGGCGGCTCCTACGAG.

This clone has a count of ten or more. The CDR3 bases that were read are TGTGCCAGCAAACGGGACACCTACGAG. Protein: CASKRDTYE. From start to end, the CDR3 is CASKRDTYEQYF. The chain recombines TRBV2 with TRBJ2-7; possible D gene TRBD1, 6 bases. The CDR3 goes on 3 residues after the read ends, and that part is filled in from the germline J gene. Germline CDR1 SNHLY, CDR2 FYNNEI. Trimming shortened V by 7 bases and J by 2 bases, and 9 bases separated the two germline ends. This CDR3 region has 12 residues.

On this clone itself: The sequence runs out 3 residues before the end of the CDR3; the remainder is reconstructed from the germline J gene. The chain recombines TRBV7-2 with TRBJ1-6, with TRBD1 matching 7 bases. The CDR3 has 15 amino acids. Looked up from germline, CDR1 is SGHTA and CDR2 is FQGNSA. V lost 3 bases and J lost 4; bases outside the gene matches: 3. The covered CDR3 bases are TGTGCCAGCAGCTTGGACAGGCCTTATAATTCACCC. As protein: CASSLDRPYNSP. The entire CDR3 protein is CASSLDRPYNSPLHF.

Note on this clone: The read gets to within 3 residues of the CDR3 end, and the germline J gene fills in the rest. This chain connects TRBV2 to TRBJ2-5; 8 positions agree with TRBD1. Germline assignment: CDR1 SNHLY and CDR2 FYNNEI. This CDR3 is built from 13 residues. After removal of 6 bases from V and 5 bases from J, the junction contained 5 bases not matched to a gene. Incomplete CDR3 DNA: TGTGCCAGCAGACTGGACAGGGTGGAGACC. Translating gives CASRLDRVET. From start to end, the CDR3 is CASRLDRVETQYF.

This clone was observed at least ten times. The read ends 3 residues before the CDR3 terminus; that terminus is restored from the germline J gene. This chain links TRBV20-1 with TRBJ2-5; D unresolved. With 1 base removed from V and 5 bases from J, the gap between germline ends came to 11 bases. The CDR3 spans 13 residues. Per germline, CDR1 DFQATT and CDR2 SNEGSKA (reference sequence). The CDR3 sequence: CSARARVGETQYF. Partial CDR3 DNA: TGCAGTGCTAGAGCACGGGTTGGGGAGACC.

This clone occurred many times. Read coverage stops 3 residues before the CDR3 terminus; the germline J gene supplies the remainder. This chain uses TRBV5-4 with TRBJ2-7; 9 bases agree with TRBD1. From germline, CDR1 is SGHNT and CDR2 YYREEE (reference sequence). V lost 4 bases to trimming and J lost 3 bases; unmatched junction nucleotides: 5. CDR3 length equals 14 residues. CDR3 bases read: TGTGCCAGCAGCGCCGGGACAGGGAACTACGAG. Translating gives CASSAGTGNYE. The whole CDR3 region reads CASSAGTGNYEQYF.

This clone was recorded a few times. The CDR3 DNA, read in part, is TGTGCCAGCTCGGCAGGGAACTCTGGAAACACC. Translating it yields CASSAGNSGNT. The whole CDR3 reads CASSAGNSGNTIYF. This chain connects TRBV18 to TRBJ1-3, with D possibly being TRBD1 (5 bases). With the read ending 3 residues before the CDR3 end, the germline J gene is used to fill in that end. Germline-derived CDR1 and CDR2 are KGHSH and LQKENI. The CDR3 has 14 residues. The ends were cut back, 6 bases at V and 0 bases at J, with 9 bases in the middle.

In this sample, this clone turned up a few times. The read gets to within 3 residues of the CDR3 end, and the germline J gene fills in the rest. The gene calls are TRBV2 and TRBJ1-2; TRBD1 matches 7 bases. Germline assignment: CDR1 SNHLY and CDR2 FYNNEI. The V segment lost 8 bases and the J segment 4 bases; nucleotides outside the gene matches: 10. The CDR3 runs 14 residues. The CDR3 here is CASDLGQAIYGYTF. CDR3 DNA (partial): TGTGCCAGCGACCTCGGACAGGCAATCTATGGC.

This clone was seen repeatedly, ten times or more. The CDR3 goes on 3 residues after the read ends, and that part is filled in from the germline J gene. The V and J genes are TRBV5-1 and TRBJ2-2, with 14 bases identical to TRBD2. Germline trimming cut 4 bases from V and 5 bases from J; bases unmatched to any gene: 7. This CDR3 has 17 amino acids. Germline-derived CDR1 and CDR2 are SGHRS and YFSETQ. The CDR3 here is CASSPGLAGVGTGELFF. CDR3 DNA (partial): TGCGCCAGCAGCCCGGGACTAGCGGGAGTTGGGACCGGGGAG.